Reported below is one T cell receptor (beta chain). This sample was taken from a study of beta chain features in type 1 diabetes. Via CD45RO/CCR7/CD25/CD127/CD95/CD27, cells of the CD4+ naive, central memory, regulatory and stem cell-like memory subsets were sorted. TCRB transcripts that were expressed got sequenced, as all of the isolated RNA had been reverse transcribed. Profiling relied on immunoSEQ multiplex PCR, and the TCRdb table lists in-frame clones only, not all of them. The sample carries hundreds of thousands of clones, over 8.5% recorded once. V lost 1 base and J 1 base, leaving 8 bases between the germline ends. The germline V gene has CDR1 SGHRS and CDR2 YFSETQ. This CDR3 is built from 14 residues.

Sequenced sample: naive CD4+ T cells from blood. The receptor comes from a woman under 30 in good health. The chain is built from TRBV5-1 and TRBJ2-5; D not certain. The CDR3 DNA follows: TGCGCCAGCAGCTTGCCCCCCCTCCAAGAGACCCAGTACTTC. Translation gives CASSLPPLQETQYF.